The rows below give T cell receptor beta chains drawn from one sample of a study of blood T cell repertoires in COVID-19. Using immunoSEQ multiplex PCR, the repertoire was profiled, and TCRdb retains in-frame clones only, with some absent. The repertoire includes nearly 200,000 clones, 80% to 85% of them detected once, and 15% to 20% sits in the top ten. Sequenced input: peripheral blood. These receptors all come from a human donor in a cohort sampled during active COVID-19. The CDR3 runs from the conserved cysteine through the conserved F or W. Fields, in order: V gene, clone size, J gene, D gene, CDR3 length, CDR3 DNA, CDR3 protein. A D gene is named only where the DNA matches it firmly. The size of a clone is reported for some rows only, either as once, few or many, or as a class for expanded clones.

V gene: TRBV7-2; clone size: NA; J gene: TRBJ2-7; D gene: TRBD1; CDR3 length: 15; CDR3 DNA: TGTGCCAGCAGTCTCGACAGGGACAGCTCCTACGAGCAGTACTTC; CDR3 protein: CASSLDRDSSYEQYF
V gene: TRBV28; clone size: once; J gene: TRBJ2-5; D gene: TRBD1; CDR3 length: 14; CDR3 DNA: TGTGCCAGCAGACTGGGGACAGGGTTAGAGACCCAGTACTTC; CDR3 protein: CASRLGTGLETQYF
V gene: TRBV7-9; clone size: once; J gene: TRBJ1-1; D gene: TRBD1; CDR3 length: 14; CDR3 DNA: TGTGCCAGCAGCTTAGGACAGGGGAACACTGAAGCTTTCTTT; CDR3 protein: CASSLGQGNTEAFF
V gene: TRBV29-1; clone size: NA; J gene: TRBJ1-2; D gene: NA; CDR3 length: 16; CDR3 DNA: TGCAGCGCAAAAATGCCCGGGAGCCTCTTCTCGGGTAGCTACACCTTC; CDR3 protein: CSAKMPGSLFSGSYTF
V gene: TRBV5-5; clone size: NA; J gene: TRBJ1-1; D gene: TRBD1; CDR3 length: 16; CDR3 DNA: TGTGCCAGCAGCTTGTATACGACAGGGCTAAACACTGAAGCTTTCTTT; CDR3 protein: CASSLYTTGLNTEAFF
V gene: TRBV5-1; clone size: NA; J gene: TRBJ1-2; D gene: NA; CDR3 length: 14; CDR3 DNA: TGCGCCAGCAATAGGGGCGCCGGTAACTATGGCTACACCTTC; CDR3 protein: CASNRGAGNYGYTF
V gene: TRBV5-6; clone size: once; J gene: TRBJ1-2; D gene: NA; CDR3 length: 16; CDR3 DNA: TGTGCCAGCAGCCGGATGCAGTCAGGGAAAGTGGATGGCTACACCTTC; CDR3 protein: CASSRMQSGKVDGYTF
V gene: TRBV7-8; clone size: NA; J gene: TRBJ2-6; D gene: NA; CDR3 length: 16; CDR3 DNA: TGTGCCAGCAGCTTTTCGGTTTCCTCTGGGGCCAACGTCCTGACTTTC; CDR3 protein: CASSFSVSSGANVLTF
V gene: TRBV19; clone size: NA; J gene: TRBJ2-2; D gene: NA; CDR3 length: 14; CDR3 DNA: TGTGCCAGTTCCAGGGTCACGAACACCGGGGAGCTGTTTTTT; CDR3 protein: CASSRVTNTGELFF
V gene: TRBV7-9; clone size: NA; J gene: TRBJ2-5; D gene: NA; CDR3 length: 18; CDR3 DNA: TGTGCCAGCAGCCCCGGAGGCCAGAGAAACTCCTACGGAGAGACCCAGTACTTC; CDR3 protein: CASSPGGQRNSYGETQYF
V gene: TRBV5-1; clone size: few; J gene: TRBJ1-3; D gene: TRBD1; CDR3 length: 14; CDR3 DNA: TGCGCCAGCAGCACGGGGACAGGCAGGGACACCATATATTTT; CDR3 protein: CASSTGTGRDTIYF
V gene: TRBV5-6; clone size: NA; J gene: TRBJ2-5; D gene: TRBD2; CDR3 length: 18; CDR3 DNA: TGTGCCAGCAGCTTGTCGGCTAGCGGGAGGGTAACCCAAGAGACCCAGTACTTC; CDR3 protein: CASSLSASGRVTQETQYF
V gene: TRBV4-1; clone size: once; J gene: TRBJ1-5; D gene: NA; CDR3 length: 15; CDR3 DNA: TGCGCCAGCAGCCAAGAATCGGGGGATGATCAGCCCCAGCATTTT; CDR3 protein: CASSQESGDDQPQHF
V gene: TRBV18; clone size: NA; J gene: TRBJ2-1; D gene: NA; CDR3 length: 13; CDR3 DNA: TGTGCCAGCTCACAAGCGCGCGCCCATGAGCAGTTCTTC; CDR3 protein: CASSQARAHEQFF
V gene: TRBV9; clone size: NA; J gene: TRBJ1-3; D gene: NA; CDR3 length: 14; CDR3 DNA: TGTGCCAGCAGCGTGGAGGCCTCTGGAAACACCATATATTTT; CDR3 protein: CASSVEASGNTIYF
V gene: TRBV18; clone size: NA; J gene: TRBJ1-1; D gene: NA; CDR3 length: 12; CDR3 DNA: TGTGCCAGCTCACCAGGACACCCTGAAGCTTTCTTT; CDR3 protein: CASSPGHPEAFF
V gene: TRBV2; clone size: NA; J gene: TRBJ1-5; D gene: NA; CDR3 length: 13; CDR3 DNA: TGTGCCAGCAGTGAGGTCCGGGAGGAGCCCCAGCATTTT; CDR3 protein: CASSEVREEPQHF
V gene: TRBV30; clone size: NA; J gene: TRBJ2-2; D gene: NA; CDR3 length: 13; CDR3 DNA: TGTGCCTGGAGTCTATTGAACACCGGGGAGCTGTTTTTT; CDR3 protein: CAWSLLNTGELFF
V gene: TRBV4-2; clone size: NA; J gene: TRBJ2-3; D gene: TRBD2; CDR3 length: 16; CDR3 DNA: TGTGCCAGCAGCTCCGACCTAGCGGGGTTCACAGATACGCAGTATTTT; CDR3 protein: CASSSDLAGFTDTQYF
V gene: TRBV6-4; clone size: NA; J gene: TRBJ1-1; D gene: NA; CDR3 length: 14; CDR3 DNA: TGTGCCAGCAGCGCTTCTGGGCGTAACACTGAAGCTTTCTTT; CDR3 protein: CASSASGRNTEAFF
V gene: TRBV5-1; clone size: NA; J gene: TRBJ1-4; D gene: NA; CDR3 length: 15; CDR3 DNA: TGCGCCAGCAGCCTGAACACCATAACTAATGAAAAACTGTTTTTT; CDR3 protein: CASSLNTITNEKLFF
V gene: TRBV5-4; clone size: few; J gene: TRBJ2-2; D gene: TRBD1; CDR3 length: 15; CDR3 DNA: TGTGCCAGCAGCAAGACAGGGTGGGTCTCCGGGGAGCTGTTTTTT; CDR3 protein: CASSKTGWVSGELFF
V gene: TRBV6-5; clone size: NA; J gene: TRBJ1-1; D gene: TRBD1; CDR3 length: 13; CDR3 DNA: TGTGCCAGCAGACCAACAGGGGGCACTGAAGCTTTCTTT; CDR3 protein: CASRPTGGTEAFF
V gene: TRBV7-6; clone size: NA; J gene: TRBJ1-5; D gene: NA; CDR3 length: 17; CDR3 DNA: TGTGCCAGCAGCTTTCGGGAGCGGGAATCTGGCAATCAGCCCCAGCATTTT; CDR3 protein: CASSFRERESGNQPQHF
V gene: TRBV6-5; clone size: NA; J gene: TRBJ2-5; D gene: TRBD2; CDR3 length: 16; CDR3 DNA: TGTGCCAGCAGTTACTCGGGACTAGCGGTCCCGGAGACCCAGTACTTC; CDR3 protein: CASSYSGLAVPETQYF
V gene: TRBV19; clone size: NA; J gene: TRBJ1-2; D gene: TRBD1; CDR3 length: 13; CDR3 DNA: TGTGCCAGTAAACCGACAGGGGATTACGGCTACACCTTC; CDR3 protein: CASKPTGDYGYTF
V gene: TRBV25-1; clone size: NA; J gene: TRBJ1-1; D gene: NA; CDR3 length: 15; CDR3 DNA: TGTGCCAGCAGTGATTCCCAATCAGGGTCGGGTGAAGCTTTCTTT; CDR3 protein: CASSDSQSGSGEAFF
V gene: TRBV28; clone size: once; J gene: TRBJ2-3; D gene: NA; CDR3 length: 14; CDR3 DNA: TGTGCCAGCAGCACGAGCGGAAGCACAGATACGCAGTATTTT; CDR3 protein: CASSTSGSTDTQYF
V gene: TRBV7-2; clone size: once; J gene: TRBJ2-7; D gene: NA; CDR3 length: 12; CDR3 DNA: TGTGCCAGCAGCTTACTCCCCTACGAGCAGTACTTC; CDR3 protein: CASSLLPYEQYF
V gene: TRBV29-1; clone size: NA; J gene: TRBJ2-7; D gene: TRBD2; CDR3 length: 12; CDR3 DNA: TGCAGCGTTGCCGGGACTACTGACGAGCAGTACTTC; CDR3 protein: CSVAGTTDEQYF
V gene: TRBV19; clone size: NA; J gene: TRBJ1-6; D gene: NA; CDR3 length: 16; CDR3 DNA: TGTGCCAGTAGATCCTGGGCCGGGGCCTATAATTCACCCCTCCACTTT; CDR3 protein: CASRSWAGAYNSPLHF
V gene: TRBV6-5; clone size: NA; J gene: TRBJ1-6; D gene: NA; CDR3 length: 13; CDR3 DNA: TGTGCCAGCGCGGGTGACTATAATTCACCCCTCCACTTT; CDR3 protein: CASAGDYNSPLHF
V gene: TRBV27; clone size: NA; J gene: TRBJ1-1; D gene: TRBD1; CDR3 length: 15; CDR3 DNA: TGTGCCAGCAGTTATAGGGGGCGAATTGAAACTGAAGCTTTCTTT; CDR3 protein: CASSYRGRIETEAFF
V gene: TRBV6-5; clone size: NA; J gene: TRBJ2-1; D gene: TRBD1; CDR3 length: 14; CDR3 DNA: TGTGCCAGCAGTTGGACAGGGGAGGGTAATGAGCAGTTCTTC; CDR3 protein: CASSWTGEGNEQFF
V gene: TRBV6-4; clone size: once; J gene: TRBJ2-1; D gene: NA; CDR3 length: 15; CDR3 DNA: TGTGCCAGCAGTGACTCGGGCAGGGAGGATAATGAGCAGTTCTTC; CDR3 protein: CASSDSGREDNEQFF
V gene: TRBV7-9; clone size: NA; J gene: TRBJ1-3; D gene: TRBD1; CDR3 length: 14; CDR3 DNA: TGTGCCAGCAGCTTCGGGACAGGGTGGAGGACCATATATTTT; CDR3 protein: CASSFGTGWRTIYF
V gene: TRBV28; clone size: few; J gene: TRBJ2-1; D gene: NA; CDR3 length: 15; CDR3 DNA: TGTGCCAGCAGCCGCCACCTAACTAGCAGGAATGAGCAGTTCTTC; CDR3 protein: CASSRHLTSRNEQFF
V gene: TRBV5-8; clone size: NA; J gene: TRBJ1-4; D gene: TRBD1; CDR3 length: 16; CDR3 DNA: TGTGCCAGCAGCTTGAGGGGGACAGGCGAAAATGAAAAACTGTTTTTT; CDR3 protein: CASSLRGTGENEKLFF
V gene: TRBV5-1; clone size: NA; J gene: TRBJ1-6; D gene: TRBD1; CDR3 length: 14; CDR3 DNA: TGCGCCAGCAGCAACGGACAGGGGGCTTCACCCCTCCACTTT; CDR3 protein: CASSNGQGASPLHF
V gene: TRBV5-1; clone size: once; J gene: TRBJ2-5; D gene: TRBD2; CDR3 length: 14; CDR3 DNA: TGCGCCAGCAGCACCGGGACTACACAAGAGACCCAGTACTTC; CDR3 protein: CASSTGTTQETQYF
V gene: TRBV4-1; clone size: NA; J gene: TRBJ2-7; D gene: TRBD2; CDR3 length: 15; CDR3 DNA: TGCGCCAGCAGCCAAGAAGGAGCGGGAGTCTACGAGCAGTACTTC; CDR3 protein: CASSQEGAGVYEQYF
V gene: TRBV3-1/TRBV3-2; clone size: NA; J gene: TRBJ2-3; D gene: TRBD2; CDR3 length: 18; CDR3 DNA: TGTGCCAGCAGCCAAGATTTGCTGGGGAACGGGGGGATATATACGCAGTATTTT; CDR3 protein: CASSQDLLGNGGIYTQYF